This T cell receptor beta chain was obtained from a study of blood T cell repertoires in COVID-19. About the study: Acute-phase and convalescent COVID-19 samples originated in the United States, Italy and Spain. T cells, B-cell-depleted T cells, or PBMCs provided the cDNA or gDNA that served as material.

How the authors handled the data: Reference gene primers were amplified, and this amplification served to estimate nucleated cell counts. The protocol was immunoSEQ multiplex PCR, while the TCRdb copy is restricted to in-frame clones and leaves out a portion. The V and J calls and the clone size are those of that table, but D and trimming were determined from the DNA. The sample consists of over 100,000 clones, less than 90% of them appearing once. The CDR3 length is 13 residues. The V and J ends lost 0 bases and 4 bases respectively, with 6 bases between them. In germline, CDR1 is SGHDN, CDR2 FVKESK.

This chain joins TRBV14 and TRBJ2-5; D is unresolved. This TCR was sampled from a woman aged 55-70 years with acute or convalescent COVID-19. Sequenced: peripheral blood. CDR3 nucleotide sequence: TGTGCCAGCAGCCAAGATCTCCGAGAGACCCAGTACTTC. Its translation: CASSQDLRETQYF.